One and the same sample provided the 22 T cell receptor beta chains below, sequenced in a study of human T cells and chemical hapten exposure. Time point noted: patch test 2, 6 weeks after DPC sensitization. Stated treatment: therapeutic diphenylcyclopropenone sensitization with weekly scalp DPC. TCRdb fed the RACE reads into MiXCR, producing one record per CDR3 protein. The table includes 95,000 or so distinct CDR3 sequences, more than 9.5% detected once. The sequencing here drew on whole blood, taken in connection with sensitization to the hapten diphenylcyclopropenone (DPC). These TCRs come from a woman aged 40 to 50 with alopecia areata. Some clones in this sample may be carry-over from other donors' samples.

At least ten counts were recorded for this clonotype. The chain is built from TRBV10-3 and TRBJ1-6, with TRBD1 as a possible D gene (5 bases). Germline V gives CDR1 ENHRY, CDR2 SYGVKD. The germline V and J ends were trimmed by 4 bases and 7 bases, with 11 bases remaining between them. The CDR3 consists of 14 residues. CDR3 region: CAISGDGFNSPLHF. The CDR3 region has the DNA TGTGCCATCAGTGGGGACGGATTCAATTCACCCCTCCACTTT.

There are a few counts of this clonotype. The chain carries TRBV18 and TRBJ2-5, with 7 bases matching TRBD2. The CDR3 has 16 residues. J was trimmed by 8 bases and V by 2 bases; bases with no gene match: 14. Germline CDR1 KGHSH, CDR2 LQKENI. The CDR3 protein is CASSPITAGAPSTQYF. The CDR3 DNA is TGTGCCAGCTCACCAATAACCGCGGGAGCCCCTTCAACCCAGTACTTC.

This clonotype was observed many times. The chain couples TRBV4-2 to TRBJ2-7; 7 nucleotides agree with TRBD2. The germline V gene has CDR1 LGHNA and CDR2 YNFKEQ. The V gene end was trimmed by 4 bases and the J gene end by 7 bases; junction bases not matched to a gene: 16. CDR3 length: 16 amino acids. CDR3 in DNA: TGTGCCAGCAGCCGAGGGGAGGGAGCGCCTTCATTTGAGCAGTACTTC. Protein product: CASSRGEGAPSFEQYF.

This clonotype was observed at least ten times. The chain couples TRBV27 to TRBJ1-5; D is ambiguous. The CDR3 is 15 amino acids. V shed 1 base and J shed 5 bases, with 12 bases lying between them. CDR1 is MNHEY, CDR2 SMNVEV, per germline (reference sequence). CDR3 in amino acids: CASSLFWGGDQPQHF. The CDR3, as DNA: TGTGCCAGCAGTTTATTTTGGGGAGGAGATCAGCCCCAGCATTTT.

Only a few counts were recorded for this clonotype. V gene TRBV4-3 combines with J gene TRBJ2-7; TRBD1 matches at 8 bases. The CDR3 totals 14 residues. V lost 2 bases to trimming and J lost 6 bases; unmatched junction nucleotides: 6. The germline gives CDR1 LGHNA, CDR2 YSLEER. CDR3 amino acids: CASSQKWTGPEQYF. The CDR3 nucleotides read TGCGCCAGCAGCCAAAAGTGGACAGGGCCCGAGCAGTACTTC.

The V and J genes are TRBV12-3 or TRBV12-4 and TRBJ1-4; possible D gene TRBD1, 5 bases. This CDR3 comprises 12 residues. The V gene lost 7 bases and the J gene lost 8 bases, with 11 bases spanning the gap. This CDR3 reads CASMSGGEKLFF. CDR3 sequence (DNA): TGTGCCAGCATGAGCGGGGGAGAAAAACTGTTTTTT.

V and J are TRBV7-3 and TRBJ1-1; 8 bases are shared with TRBD1. The CDR3 has 13 amino acids. Unmatched junction bases numbered 1, after V lost 3 bases and J lost 4 bases. CDR1 is SGHTA and CDR2 is FQGTGA in the germline V gene. Here the CDR3 DNA reads TGTGCCAGCAGCTTTGACAGGGGCACTGAAGCTTTCTTT. Protein sequence: CASSFDRGTEAFF.

This clonotype was seen repeatedly, ten times or more. The V call is TRBV6-2 or TRBV6-3, the J call TRBJ1-5; D gene uncertain. The CDR3 contains 14 residues. CDR1 is MNHEY and CDR2 is SVGEGT in the germline V gene. V lost 6 bases and J lost 5, with 14 bases in between. CDR3 DNA: TGTGCCAGCAGCCGGAATTTGAGAGATCAGCCCCAGCATTTT. Its protein is CASSRNLRDQPQHF.

In this sample, this clonotype turned up many times. The chain recombines TRBV6-4 with TRBJ2-2, with 10 bases aligning to TRBD1. The CDR3 is 14 residues long. V shed 9 bases and J 3 bases; nucleotides not matched to a gene: 4. Germline V gene lookup returns CDR1 MRHNA and CDR2 SNTAGT. CDR3 bases: TGTGCCAGACCGGGACAGGGGTACACCGGGGAGCTGTTTTTT. Protein product: CARPGQGYTGELFF.

Ten or more counts support this clonotype. V usage is TRBV7-2 and J usage is TRBJ1-2; D uncertain. The CDR3 totals 14 residues. V was pared by 1 base and J by 2 bases, with 8 bases between. Germline loops: CDR1 SGHTA, CDR2 FQGNSA. This CDR3 is CASSLGVSNYGYTF. The CDR3 DNA reads as TGTGCCAGCAGCTTAGGAGTTTCGAACTATGGCTACACCTTC.

This clonotype appeared many times. V usage is TRBV29-1 and J usage is TRBJ2-5; 14 bases agree with TRBD2. Germline CDR1 reads SQVTM; CDR2 reads ANQGSEA. This CDR3 has 15 residues. J gave up 1 base and V 7 bases, and 5 bases lay outside the gene matches. The CDR3 protein is CSADGTSGGQETQYF. Written as DNA, the CDR3 is TGCAGCGCCGACGGGACTAGCGGGGGCCAAGAGACCCAGTACTTC.

The J gene is TRBJ2-5, the V gene TRBV29-1; the match to TRBD1 covers 10 bases. This CDR3 is built from 12 residues. Trimming cost V 5 bases and J 5 bases; bases outside gene matches: 2. Germline loops: CDR1 SQVTM, CDR2 ANQGSEA. The CDR3 DNA is TGCAGCGTTTCGGGACAGGGGGAGACCCAGTACTTC. It translates to CSVSGQGETQYF. The full variable domain, with the rest looked up from reference TRBV29-1 and TRBJ2-5, is SAVISQKPSRDICQRGTSLTIQCQVDSQVTMMFWYRQQPGQSLTLIATANQGSEATYESGFVIDKFPISRPNLTFSTLTVSNMSPEDSSIYLCSVSGQGETQYFGPGTRLLVL.

Only one count was recorded for this clonotype. The chain carries TRBV15 and TRBJ2-4; 9 nucleotides line up with TRBD2. V was pared by 1 base and J by 2 bases, with 6 bases of the junction left unmatched. Germline V gene sequence: CDR1 LNHNV, CDR2 YYDKDF (reference sequence). The CDR3 runs to 17 residues. The CDR3 coding sequence is TGTGCCACCAGCAGAGGGGGGACTAGCTCCTCCAAAAACATTCAGTACTTC. Its protein is CATSRGGTSSSKNIQYF.

This clonotype was seen more than once but under ten times. V and J are TRBV18 and TRBJ1-2; 10 nucleotides line up with TRBD1. Germline trimming cut 2 bases from V and 4 bases from J; bases unmatched to any gene: 4. The CDR3 has 15 amino acids. Per germline, CDR1 KGHSH and CDR2 LQKENI. The chain's CDR3 is CASSPRQGAPYGYTF. In nucleotides, the CDR3 is TGTGCCAGCTCACCAAGACAGGGGGCACCCTATGGCTACACCTTC. Filled out from reference TRBV18 and TRBJ1-2, the complete variable domain reads NAGVMQNPRHLVRRRGQEARLRCSPMKGHSHVYWYRQLPEEGLKFMVYLQKENIIDESGMPKERFSAEFPKEGPSILRIQQVVRGDSAAYFCASSPRQGAPYGYTFGSGTRLTVV.

The rearrangement links TRBV5-5 to TRBJ1-1; D unresolved. V was shortened by 2 bases and J by 2 bases, with 10 bases between the two germline ends. The CDR3 has 14 residues. The germline CDR1 and CDR2 sequences are SGHKS and YYEKEE (reference sequence). CDR3 DNA sequence: TGTGCCAGCAGCTTCGGGGTTTCTAACACTGAAGCTTTCTTT. Amino acids: CASSFGVSNTEAFF.

This clonotype was counted ten times or more. This sequence joins TRBV5-1 and TRBJ2-2; 11 bases fit TRBD2. The CDR3 contains 18 residues. Germline lookup yields CDR1 SGHRS and CDR2 YFSETQ. Unmatched junction bases numbered 9, after V lost 2 bases and J lost 3 bases. This chain's CDR3 is CASSFGSGRASDTGELFF. The CDR3 DNA reads as TGCGCCAGCAGCTTCGGTAGCGGGAGGGCCAGCGACACCGGGGAGCTGTTTTTT.

Ten or more counts support this clonotype. One end of the junction fails to match germline, which may point to a read error. The V and J genes are TRBV11-2 and TRBJ2-7, with 7 positions matching TRBD2. Germline lookup yields CDR1 SGHAT and CDR2 FQNNGV. The CDR3 is 16 amino acids. The CDR3 protein is CASSLTRAGIAYQQYF. DNA for the CDR3: TGTGCCAGCAGCCTGACACGAGCGGGGATCGCCTACCAGCAGTACTTC.

V and J are TRBV28 and TRBJ1-1; unclear D gene. V was clipped by 2 bases and J by 1 base, with 11 bases between them. Germline-derived CDR1 and CDR2 are MDHEN and SYDVKM. The CDR3 has 15 residues. DNA of the CDR3: TGTGCCAGCAGTTTAGTCCCCAGAAAGAACACTGAAGCTTTCTTT. Residues: CASSLVPRKNTEAFF.

This clonotype was recorded many times. The chain recombines TRBV7-2 with TRBJ1-2; TRBD1 matches 10 bases. The CDR3 has 14 amino acids. V shed 3 bases and J 6 bases; nucleotides not matched to a gene: 4. Germline V CDR1 and CDR2: SGHTA, FQGNSA. In DNA, the CDR3 is TGTGCCAGCAGCTTTACCGGGACAGGGGATGGCTACACCTTC. This translates into CASSFTGTGDGYTF.

This clonotype was observed at least ten times. The gene calls are TRBV6-5 and TRBJ1-1, with D maybe TRBD1 (6 bases). Germline V gene sequence: CDR1 MNHEY, CDR2 SVGAGI. The CDR3 is 13 amino acids. V lost 6 bases to trimming and J lost 4 bases, with 12 bases between them. This CDR3 reads CASSQGHVTEAFF. Here the CDR3 DNA reads TGTGCCAGCAGCCAGGGGCACGTCACTGAAGCTTTCTTT.

This clonotype was observed many times. The rearrangement links TRBV6-2 or TRBV6-3 to TRBJ2-2, with D tentatively TRBD1 (6 bases). V was pared by 2 bases and J by 3 bases, with 7 bases between. The CDR3 totals 14 residues. The V gene's germline CDR1 is MNHEY and CDR2 SVGEGT. CDR3: CASSYRGYTGELFF. The CDR3, as DNA: TGTGCCAGCAGTTACAGGGGGTACACCGGGGAGCTGTTTTTT.

In the case of this clonotype: This clone may be a read error of a much larger clone one base away. The chain recombines TRBV3-1 with TRBJ1-5, with D possibly matching TRBD1 (5 bases). From germline, CDR1 is LGHDT and CDR2 YNNKEL (reference sequence). The CDR3 is 16 residues long. CDR3 region: CASSQDLEGLGQPRHF. The CDR3 bases are TGTGCCAGCAGCCAAGATCTGGAGGGGCTCGGTCAGCCCCGGCATTTT.